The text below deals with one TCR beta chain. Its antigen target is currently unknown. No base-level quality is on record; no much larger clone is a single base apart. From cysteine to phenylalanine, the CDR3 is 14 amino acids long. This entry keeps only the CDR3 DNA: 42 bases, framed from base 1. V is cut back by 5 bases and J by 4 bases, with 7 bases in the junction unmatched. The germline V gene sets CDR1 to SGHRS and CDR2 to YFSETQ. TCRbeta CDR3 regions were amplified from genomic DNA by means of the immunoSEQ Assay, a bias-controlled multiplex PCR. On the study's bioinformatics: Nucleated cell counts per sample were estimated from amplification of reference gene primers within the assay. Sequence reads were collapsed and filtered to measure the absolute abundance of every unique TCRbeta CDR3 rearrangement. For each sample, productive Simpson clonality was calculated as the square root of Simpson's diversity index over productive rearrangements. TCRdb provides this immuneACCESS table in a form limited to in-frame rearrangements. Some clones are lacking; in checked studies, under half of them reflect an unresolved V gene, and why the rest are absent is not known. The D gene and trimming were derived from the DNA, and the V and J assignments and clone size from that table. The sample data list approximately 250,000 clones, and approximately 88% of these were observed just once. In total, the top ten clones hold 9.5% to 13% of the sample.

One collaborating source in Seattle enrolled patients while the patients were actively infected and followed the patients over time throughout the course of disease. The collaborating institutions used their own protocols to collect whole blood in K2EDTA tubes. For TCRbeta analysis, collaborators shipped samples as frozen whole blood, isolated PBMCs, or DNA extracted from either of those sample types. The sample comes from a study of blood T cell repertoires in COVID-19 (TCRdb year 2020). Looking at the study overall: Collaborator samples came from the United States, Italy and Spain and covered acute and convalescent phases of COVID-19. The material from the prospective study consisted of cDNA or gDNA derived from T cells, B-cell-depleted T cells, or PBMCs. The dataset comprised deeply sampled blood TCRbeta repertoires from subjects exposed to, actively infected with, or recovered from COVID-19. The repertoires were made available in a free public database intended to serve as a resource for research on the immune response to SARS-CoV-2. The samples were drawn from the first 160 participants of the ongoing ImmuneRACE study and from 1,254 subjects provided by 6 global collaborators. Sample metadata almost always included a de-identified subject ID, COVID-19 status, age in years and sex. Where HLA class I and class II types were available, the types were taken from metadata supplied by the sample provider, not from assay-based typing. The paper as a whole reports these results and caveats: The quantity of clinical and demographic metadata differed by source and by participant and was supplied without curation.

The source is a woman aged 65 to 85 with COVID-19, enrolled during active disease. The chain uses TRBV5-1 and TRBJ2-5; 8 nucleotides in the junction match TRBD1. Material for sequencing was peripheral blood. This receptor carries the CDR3 CASRQRTGGETQYF. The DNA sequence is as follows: TGCGCCAGCAGGCAGCGAACAGGGGGAGAGACCCAGTACTTC.